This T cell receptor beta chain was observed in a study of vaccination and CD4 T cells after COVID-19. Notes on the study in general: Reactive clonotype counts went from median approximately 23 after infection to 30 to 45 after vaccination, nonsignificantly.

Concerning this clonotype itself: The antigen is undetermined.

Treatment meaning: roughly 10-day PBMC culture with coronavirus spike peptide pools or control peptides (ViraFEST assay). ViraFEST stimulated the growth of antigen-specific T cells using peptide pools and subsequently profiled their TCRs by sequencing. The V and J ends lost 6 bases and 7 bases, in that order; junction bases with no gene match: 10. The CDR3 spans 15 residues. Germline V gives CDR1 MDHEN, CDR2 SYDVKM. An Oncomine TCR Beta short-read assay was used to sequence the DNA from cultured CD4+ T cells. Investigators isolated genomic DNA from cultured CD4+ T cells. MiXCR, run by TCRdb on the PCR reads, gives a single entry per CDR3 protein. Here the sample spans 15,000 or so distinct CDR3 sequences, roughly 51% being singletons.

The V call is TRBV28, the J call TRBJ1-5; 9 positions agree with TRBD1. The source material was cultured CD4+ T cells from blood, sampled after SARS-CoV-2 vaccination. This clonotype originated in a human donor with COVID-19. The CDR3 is CASSRRTGDRQPQHF. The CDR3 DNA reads TGTGCCAGCAGCAGGAGGACAGGGGATCGACAGCCCCAGCATTTT.